Detailed here is one T cell receptor (beta chain). Its antigen is currently unknown. For each subset, genomic DNA was distributed in equal portions over several immunoSEQ plates. TCRdb's copy holds only in-frame clones and misses some; the assay was immunoSEQ multiplex PCR. The repertoire includes about 1.5 million clones, 95% to 99% of them detected once, and 0.4% to 0.55% sits in the top ten. CDR1 MNHNY and CDR2 SVGAGI come from the germline V gene (reference sequence). V was shortened by 3 bases and J by 2 bases, with 10 bases between the two germline ends. There are 14 residues in the CDR3. This sample was taken from a study of shared clonotypes between healthy human individuals. About the research overall: Each donor had three CD4 naive, three CD4 memory, two CD8 naive and one CD8 memory plate. Whole-study results and caveats: The diversity represented, both genetic and in exposure history, was limited by few donors.

Subsets obtained from CD4+ cells comprised CD45RA+ naive and CD45RA-negative memory cells. The chain employs TRBV6-6 and TRBJ2-5, with TRBD1 as a possible D gene (5 bases). This sequence originates from a young man in good health. Sequencing used naive CD4+ T cells sorted from blood. Subset: CD45RA+ positively selected. For the CDR3, the DNA is TGTGCCAGCAGTTATCCCCCAGGGCAAGAGACCCAGTACTTC. The encoded protein is CASSYPPGQETQYF.